These 18 T cell receptor beta chains originate from one sample sequenced in a study of shared clonotypes between healthy human individuals. Sequencing was performed with immunoSEQ multiplex PCR; in TCRdb, only in-frame clones are kept and a portion is missing. Found here are around 2.5 million clones, over 85% of them singletons; the top ten hold about 0.39%. The sequenced material came from naive CD4+ T cells from PBMCs. The subset here: CD45RA+ positively selected. All receptors come from a man aged 18 to 35 in good health. Some clones in this sample may be carry-over from other donors' samples.

The chain couples TRBV5-1 to TRBJ2-5; no clear D gene. CDR3 length: 15 amino acids. From germline, CDR1 is SGHRS and CDR2 YFSETQ. V dropped 0 bases and J dropped 7 bases, with 16 bases sitting between them. The CDR3 region is CASSLDGVPGGTQYF. The CDR3 nucleotides are TGCGCCAGCAGCTTGGATGGGGTCCCCGGTGGGACCCAGTACTTC.

V gene TRBV4-3 combines with J gene TRBJ2-2; TRBD2 matches 14 bases. This CDR3 region has 18 residues. V lost 3 bases to trimming and J lost 6 bases; unmatched junction nucleotides: 9. Germline CDR1 and CDR2: LGHNA and YSLEER. The CDR3 nucleotides are TGCGCCAGCAGCCATACGGGACTAGCGGGAGTAAGGCCCGGGGAGCTGTTTTTT. Translated: CASSHTGLAGVRPGELFF.

The genes are TRBV2 and TRBJ1-5, with 7 bases lining up with TRBD1. With V trimmed by 4 bases and J by 7 bases, 7 bases remained unmatched. Per the germline V gene, CDR1 is SNHLY and CDR2 is FYNNEI. This CDR3 contains 14 residues. CDR3 sequence (DNA): TGTGCCAGCAGTGCACAGGGGTGGGGGCAGCCCCAGCATTTT. It codes for CASSAQGWGQPQHF.

The chain has TRBV28 and TRBJ1-1, with D maybe TRBD1 (6 bases). In germline, CDR1 is MDHEN, CDR2 SYDVKM. The ends were cut back, 7 bases at V and 0 bases at J, with 15 bases in the middle. The CDR3 loop spans 15 amino acids. The chain's CDR3 is CASTPPGALNTEAFF. CDR3 bases: TGTGCCAGCACCCCCCCGGGGGCCTTGAACACTGAAGCTTTCTTT.

To note about this clone: Other DNA sequences from this sample encode an identical CDR3 as well. V gene TRBV7-9 combines with J gene TRBJ2-2; D ambiguous. The length of the CDR3 is 15 residues. Germline V gene sequence: CDR1 SEHNR, CDR2 FQNEAQ (reference sequence). V was trimmed by 3 bases and J by 2 bases, leaving 10 bases between them. The DNA of the CDR3 is TGTGCCAGCAGCTTCCTTTTGGGCAACACCGGGGAGCTGTTTTTT. Encoded protein: CASSFLLGNTGELFF.

As concerns this clone: Additional DNA sequences in this sample encode the identical CDR3. The rearrangement links TRBV7-9 to TRBJ1-1; D not certain. V was trimmed by 3 bases and J by 3 bases, leaving 2 bases between them. The CDR3 is 11 amino acids. In germline, CDR1 is SEHNR, CDR2 FQNEAQ (reference sequence). The CDR3 spells CASSLDTEAFF. The CDR3 nucleotides read TGTGCCAGCAGCTTGGACACTGAAGCTTTCTTT.

The rearrangement joins TRBV28 to TRBJ2-1; D is uncertain. Germline-derived CDR1 and CDR2 are MDHEN and SYDVKM. V lost 3 bases and J lost 4, with 16 bases in between. This CDR3 comprises 16 residues. CDR3 sequence reads: CASSFRLPEDYNEQFF. DNA of the CDR3: TGTGCCAGCAGTTTCCGTCTACCAGAAGATTACAATGAGCAGTTCTTC. Full variable domain (remainder filled in from reference TRBV28 and TRBJ2-1): DVKVTQSSRYLVKRTGEKVFLECVQDMDHENMFWYRQDPGLGLRLIYFSYDVKMKEKGDIPEGYSVSREKKERFSLILESASTNQTSMYLCASSFRLPEDYNEQFFGPGTRLTVL.

This chain links TRBV7-8 with TRBJ1-2, with 7 nucleotides matching TRBD1. CDR1 is SGHVS and CDR2 is FQNEAQ in the germline V gene. Trimming cost V 5 bases and J 5 bases; bases outside gene matches: 8. CDR3 length: 14 residues. The CDR3 DNA reads as TGTGCCAGCAGCCCCAAGGACAGGCTTTATGGCTACACCTTC. It encodes CASSPKDRLYGYTF.

This clone was recorded only once. CDR3 sequence reads: CASSSPGQLNEKLFF. DNA for the CDR3: TGTGCCAGCAGCTCCCCGGGACAGCTAAATGAAAAACTGTTTTTT. This chain uses TRBV25-1 with TRBJ1-4, with 7 positions matching TRBD1. Unmatched junction bases numbered 9, after V lost 6 bases and J lost 5 bases. This CDR3 is 15 amino acids long. Germline CDR1 MGHDK, CDR2 SYGVNS.

The chain is built from TRBV10-1 and TRBJ1-5; D is undetermined. In germline, CDR1 is WNHNN, CDR2 SYGVQD (reference sequence). Trimming removed 3 bases from V and 0 bases from J, with 15 bases in between. The CDR3 covers 17 residues. The CDR3 region is CASSEPRLIYSNQPQHF. The CDR3 nucleotides read TGCGCCAGCAGTGAACCCAGACTCATCTATAGCAATCAGCCCCAGCATTTT.

The rearrangement uses TRBV2 and TRBJ2-1, with 8 bases identical to TRBD1. CDR3 length: 15 residues. J was trimmed by 9 bases and V by 6 bases; bases with no gene match: 13. Germline V CDR1 and CDR2: SNHLY, FYNNEI. CDR3 in amino acids: CASRIHGQGAVEQFF. Written as DNA, the CDR3 is TGTGCCAGCAGGATACACGGCCAGGGGGCGGTTGAGCAGTTCTTC.

This chain connects TRBV10-3 to TRBJ2-1, with D unclear. Trimming took off 4 bases at V and 8 bases at J, with 9 bases between the two ends. Looked up from germline, CDR1 is ENHRY and CDR2 is SYGVKD. The CDR3 is 12 residues long. CDR3 bases: TGTGCCATCAGTGCCCAGGACCATGAGCAGTTCTTC. This sequence encodes CAISAQDHEQFF.

This clone was seen just once. The chain uses TRBV15 and TRBJ2-5, with D uncertain. This CDR3 is 13 amino acids long. Germline assignment: CDR1 LNHNV and CDR2 YYDKDF (reference sequence). Trimming removed 3 bases at V and 5 bases at J, with 10 bases between. The chain's CDR3 is CATSRGPRETQYF. The CDR3 DNA reads as TGTGCCACCAGCAGGGGTCCCCGGGAGACCCAGTACTTC.

The chain employs TRBV5-1 and TRBJ1-4; maybe TRBD1 (6 bases). Trimming cost V 4 bases and J 0 bases, with 16 bases left between them. CDR3 length: 17 amino acids. Germline-derived CDR1 and CDR2 are SGHRS and YFSETQ. The CDR3 coding sequence is TGCGCCAGCAGCCTCCTAGGACAGACGACAACTAATGAAAAACTGTTTTTT. Translation gives CASSLLGQTTTNEKLFF.

The chain is built from TRBV28 and TRBJ2-7; weak D call: TRBD1 (6 bases). This CDR3 spans 15 amino acids. Germline V gene data show CDR1 as MDHEN and CDR2 as SYDVKM. The germline V and J ends were trimmed by 7 bases and 0 bases, with 16 bases remaining between them. The CDR3 DNA follows: TGTGCCAGCACCCCAGGGGACCGACCCTCCTACGAGCAGTACTTC. It is translated as CASTPGDRPSYEQYF.

The J gene is TRBJ1-1, the V gene TRBV6-4, with D perhaps TRBD1 (6 bases). This CDR3 comprises 14 residues. V was trimmed by 0 bases and J by 8 bases, leaving 13 bases between them. CDR1 is MRHNA and CDR2 is SNTAGT in the germline V gene. For the CDR3, the DNA is TGTGCCAGCAGTGACTCGTATGGGGGGCGCGAAGCTTTCTTT. Its protein product is CASSDSYGGREAFF.

The chain uses TRBV7-6 and TRBJ1-4, with D maybe TRBD1 (6 bases). Germline loops: CDR1 SGHVS, CDR2 FNYEAQ. Trimming removed 2 bases at V and 2 bases at J, with 18 bases between. CDR3 length equals 18 residues. CDR3 protein: CASSLLGGAGATNEKLFF. CDR3 bases: TGTGCCAGCAGCTTACTTGGGGGCGCCGGGGCCACTAATGAAAAACTGTTTTTT.

The V and J genes are TRBV25-1 and TRBJ1-3, with TRBD1 as a possible D gene (6 bases). Trimming took 1 base from V and 3 from J, leaving 13 bases between them. Germline CDR1 and CDR2: MGHDK and SYGVNS. CDR3 length equals 16 residues. The CDR3 sequence: CASSESRGFFGNTIYF. The CDR3 nucleotides are TGTGCCAGCAGTGAATCGAGGGGGTTCTTTGGAAACACCATATATTTT.